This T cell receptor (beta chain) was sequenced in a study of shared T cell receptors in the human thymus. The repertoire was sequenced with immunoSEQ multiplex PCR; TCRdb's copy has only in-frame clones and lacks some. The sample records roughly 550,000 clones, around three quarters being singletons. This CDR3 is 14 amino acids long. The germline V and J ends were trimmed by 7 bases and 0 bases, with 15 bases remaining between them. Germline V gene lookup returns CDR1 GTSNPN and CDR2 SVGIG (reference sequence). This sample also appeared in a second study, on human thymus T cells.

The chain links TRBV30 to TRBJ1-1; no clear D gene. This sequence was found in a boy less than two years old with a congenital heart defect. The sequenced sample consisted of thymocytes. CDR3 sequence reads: CASRREIMNTEAFF. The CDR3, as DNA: TGTGCCTCCCGGAGGGAGATTATGAACACTGAAGCTTTCTTT.